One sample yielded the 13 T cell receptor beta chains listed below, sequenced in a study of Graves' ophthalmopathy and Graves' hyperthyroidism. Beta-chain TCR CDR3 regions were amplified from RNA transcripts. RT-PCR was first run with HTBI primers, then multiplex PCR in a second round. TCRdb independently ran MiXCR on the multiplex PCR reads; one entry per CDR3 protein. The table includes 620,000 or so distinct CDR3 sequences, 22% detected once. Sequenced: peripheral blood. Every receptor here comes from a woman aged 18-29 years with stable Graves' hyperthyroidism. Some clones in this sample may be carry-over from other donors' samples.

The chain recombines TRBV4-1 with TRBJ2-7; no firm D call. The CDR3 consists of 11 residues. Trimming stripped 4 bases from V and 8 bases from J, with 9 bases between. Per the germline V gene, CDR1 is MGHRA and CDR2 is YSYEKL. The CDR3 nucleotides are TGCGCCAGCAGCCTCAAAAGCAAGCAGTACTTC. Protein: CASSLKSKQYF.

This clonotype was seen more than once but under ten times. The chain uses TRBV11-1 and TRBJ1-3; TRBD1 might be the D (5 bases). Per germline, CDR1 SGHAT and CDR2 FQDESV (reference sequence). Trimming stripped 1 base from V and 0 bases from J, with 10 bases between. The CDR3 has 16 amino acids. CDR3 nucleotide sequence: TGTGCCAGCAGCTTAGATGCAGGGCCCTCTGGAAACACCATATATTTT. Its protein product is CASSLDAGPSGNTIYF.

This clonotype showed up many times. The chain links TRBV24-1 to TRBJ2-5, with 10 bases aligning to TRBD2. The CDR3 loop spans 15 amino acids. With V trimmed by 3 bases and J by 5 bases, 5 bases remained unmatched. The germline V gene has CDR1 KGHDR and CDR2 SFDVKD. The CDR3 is CATSDLGLAAETQYF. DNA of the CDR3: TGTGCCACCAGTGATCTTGGACTAGCGGCGGAGACCCAGTACTTC.

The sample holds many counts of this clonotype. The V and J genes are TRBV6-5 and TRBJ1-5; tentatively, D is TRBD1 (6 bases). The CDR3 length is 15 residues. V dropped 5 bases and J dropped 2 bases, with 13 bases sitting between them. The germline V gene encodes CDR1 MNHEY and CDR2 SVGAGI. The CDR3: CASSTWDIGNQPQHF. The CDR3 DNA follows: TGTGCCAGCAGTACATGGGACATTGGCAATCAGCCCCAGCATTTT.

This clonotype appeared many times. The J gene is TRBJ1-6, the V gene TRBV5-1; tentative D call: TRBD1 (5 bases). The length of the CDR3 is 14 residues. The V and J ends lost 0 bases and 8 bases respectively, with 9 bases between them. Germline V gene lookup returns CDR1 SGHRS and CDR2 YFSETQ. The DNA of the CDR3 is TGCGCCAGCAGCTTGGGACGGGGCGATTCACCCCTCCACTTT. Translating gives CASSLGRGDSPLHF.

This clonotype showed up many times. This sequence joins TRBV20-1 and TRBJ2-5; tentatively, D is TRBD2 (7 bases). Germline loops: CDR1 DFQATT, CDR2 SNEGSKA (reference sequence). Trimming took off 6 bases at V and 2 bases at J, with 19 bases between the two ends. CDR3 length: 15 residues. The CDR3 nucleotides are TGCAGTGCAATGTCGGGACAAGCGGGGCAAGAGACCCAGTACTTC. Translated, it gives CSAMSGQAGQETQYF.

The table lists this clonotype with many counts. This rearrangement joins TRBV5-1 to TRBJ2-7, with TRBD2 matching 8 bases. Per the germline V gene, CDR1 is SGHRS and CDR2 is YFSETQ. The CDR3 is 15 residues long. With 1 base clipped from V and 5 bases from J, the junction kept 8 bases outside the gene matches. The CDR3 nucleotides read TGCGCCAGCAGCTTGTATAAGCGGGAGTCTCACGAGCAGTACTTC. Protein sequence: CASSLYKRESHEQYF.

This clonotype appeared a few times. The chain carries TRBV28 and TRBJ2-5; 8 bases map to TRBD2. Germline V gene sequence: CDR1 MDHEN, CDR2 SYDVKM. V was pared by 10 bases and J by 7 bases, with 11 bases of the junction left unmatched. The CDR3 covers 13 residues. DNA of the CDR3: TGTGCCACCTCCGGGGGGGGTCTTGGGACCCAGTACTTC. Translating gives CATSGGGLGTQYF.

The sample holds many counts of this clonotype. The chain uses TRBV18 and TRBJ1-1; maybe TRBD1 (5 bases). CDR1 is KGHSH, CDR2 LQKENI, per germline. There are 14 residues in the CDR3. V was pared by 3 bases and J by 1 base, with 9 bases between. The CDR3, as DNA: TGTGCCAGCTCACCTTGGACAACGAACACTGAAGCTTTCTTT. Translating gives CASSPWTTNTEAFF. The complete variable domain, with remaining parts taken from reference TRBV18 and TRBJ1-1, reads NAGVMQNPRHLVRRRGQEARLRCSPMKGHSHVYWYRQLPEEGLKFMVYLQKENIIDESGMPKERFSAEFPKEGPSILRIQQVVRGDSAAYFCASSPWTTNTEAFFGQGTRLTVV.

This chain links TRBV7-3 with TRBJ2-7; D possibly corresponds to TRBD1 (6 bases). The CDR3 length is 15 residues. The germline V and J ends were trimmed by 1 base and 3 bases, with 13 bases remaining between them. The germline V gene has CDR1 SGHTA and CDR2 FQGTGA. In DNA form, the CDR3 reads TGTGCCAGCAGCTTAAATGCAGGGGCCGGCTACGAGCAGTACTTC. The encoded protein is CASSLNAGAGYEQYF.

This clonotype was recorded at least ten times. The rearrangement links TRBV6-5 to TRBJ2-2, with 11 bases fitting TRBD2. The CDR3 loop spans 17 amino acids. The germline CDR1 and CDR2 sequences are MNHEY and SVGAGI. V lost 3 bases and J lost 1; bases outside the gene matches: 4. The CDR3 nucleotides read TGTGCCAGCAGTTATGGGGGGACTAGCGGGAACACCGGGGAGCTGTTTTTT. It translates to CASSYGGTSGNTGELFF.

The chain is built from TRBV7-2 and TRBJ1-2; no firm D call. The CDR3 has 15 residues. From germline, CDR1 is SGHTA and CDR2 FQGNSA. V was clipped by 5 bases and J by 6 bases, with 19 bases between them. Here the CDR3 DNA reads TGTGCCAGCAGCCCACGGATACTACAGAGTGATGGCTACACCTTC. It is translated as CASSPRILQSDGYTF.

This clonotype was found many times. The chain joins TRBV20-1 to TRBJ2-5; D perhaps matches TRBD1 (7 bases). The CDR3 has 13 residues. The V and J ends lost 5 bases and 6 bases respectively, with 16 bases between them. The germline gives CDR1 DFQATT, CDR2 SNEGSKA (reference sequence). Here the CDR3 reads CSAGPQGGKTQYF. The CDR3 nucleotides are TGCAGTGCTGGCCCGCAGGGGGGAAAGACCCAGTACTTC.